One sample yielded the 29 T cell receptor beta chains listed below, sequenced in a study of T cell responses to AZD1222 COVID-19 vaccine. TCRdb's copy holds only in-frame clones and misses some; the assay was immunoSEQ multiplex PCR. The sample gives 100,000 to 150,000 clones, around nine tenths of which show up once; roughly 1% is in the top ten. The material sequenced was peripheral blood, taken 28 days after the second AZD1222 dose. Receptor source: an adult who received the AZD1222 COVID-19 vaccine.

This clone was picked up one time. The V and J genes are TRBV19 and TRBJ1-3, with D possibly TRBD1 on 5 matching bases. CDR1 and CDR2 (germline): LNHDA, SQIVND (reference sequence). The V gene lost 4 bases and the J gene lost 0 bases, with 10 bases spanning the gap. The CDR3 totals 15 residues. CDR3 region: CASSTDTRSGNTIYF. Written as DNA, the CDR3 is TGTGCCAGTAGTACGGACACTCGCTCTGGAAACACCATATATTTT.

The rearrangement links TRBV9 to TRBJ1-1; TRBD1 is a possible D gene (5 bases). This CDR3 has 14 amino acids. With 0 bases removed from V and 4 bases from J, the gap between germline ends came to 10 bases. Germline V gene sequence: CDR1 SGDLS, CDR2 YYNGEE. The CDR3 nucleotides are TGTGCCAGCAGCGTAGGCGGGACCGGCACTGAAGCTTTCTTT. Protein sequence: CASSVGGTGTEAFF.

The genes are TRBV3-1 (or the pseudogene TRBV3-2) and TRBJ1-5, with TRBD1 identical over 8 bases. The CDR3 runs to 14 residues. Germline-derived CDR1 and CDR2 are LGHDT and YNNKEL (reference sequence). Losses at the gene ends were 5 bases for V and 5 bases for J; bases not matched to a gene: 5. CDR3 bases: TGTGCCAGCAGCTTCAACAGGGGGGATCAGCCCCAGCATTTT. This gives the protein CASSFNRGDQPQHF.

The chain joins TRBV20-1 to TRBJ2-3, with D possibly being TRBD2 (5 bases). CDR1 DFQATT and CDR2 SNEGSKA come from the germline V gene (reference sequence). V was pared by 3 bases and J by 4 bases, with 11 bases between. The CDR3 is 13 amino acids. The CDR3 region has the DNA TGCAGTGCTAGTGTGAGCGGCTCAGATACGCAGTATTTT. It translates to CSASVSGSDTQYF.

The rearrangement uses TRBV24-1 and TRBJ1-2; no clear D. Germline loops: CDR1 KGHDR, CDR2 SFDVKD. The V end was cut by 2 bases, the J end by 3 bases, with 9 bases between. This CDR3 contains 14 residues. CDR3 DNA: TGTGCCACCAGTGATTCTGGAGACTACTATGGCTACACCTTC. Residues: CATSDSGDYYGYTF.

This chain joins TRBV28 and TRBJ1-5; the D is unclear. V gave up 6 bases and J gave up 3 bases, with 6 bases separating them. CDR1 MDHEN and CDR2 SYDVKM come from the germline V gene. The CDR3 totals 12 residues. CDR3: CASRQTNQPQHF. The CDR3 DNA reads as TGTGCCAGCAGACAGACCAATCAGCCCCAGCATTTT.

V and J are TRBV4-2 and TRBJ2-5; 14 bases are a match to TRBD2. This CDR3 spans 16 amino acids. CDR1 and CDR2 from the germline V gene are LGHNA and YNFKEQ. Losses at the gene ends were 5 bases for V and 6 bases for J; bases not matched to a gene: 8. The CDR3 is CASSLGTSGSSKTQYF. The CDR3 region has the DNA TGTGCCAGCAGCTTAGGGACTAGCGGGAGTTCAAAGACCCAGTACTTC.

This clone was detected only once. The rearrangement links TRBV7-9 to TRBJ2-2; a weak D match, TRBD1 (5 bases). Germline values: CDR1 SEHNR, CDR2 FQNEAQ (reference sequence). The CDR3 is 16 residues long. With 3 bases removed from V and 1 base from J, the gap between germline ends came to 12 bases. In DNA, the CDR3 is TGTGCCAGCAGCTTGACCAGGACATTGAACACCGGGGAGCTGTTTTTT. Its translation is CASSLTRTLNTGELFF.

This clone turned up a few times. The chain has TRBV11-3 and TRBJ1-1, with D tentatively TRBD1 (6 bases). The V gene's germline CDR1 is SGHNT and CDR2 YENEEA. V was shortened by 6 bases and J by 3 bases, with 17 bases between the two germline ends. The length of the CDR3 is 15 residues. The chain's CDR3 is CASRQGRGLDTEAFF. CDR3 nucleotides: TGTGCCAGCAGGCAAGGACGGGGGCTGGACACTGAAGCTTTCTTT.

The chain recombines TRBV30 with TRBJ1-2; D remains ambiguous. The germline V gene has CDR1 GTSNPN and CDR2 SVGIG (reference sequence). Trimming took off 0 bases at V and 4 bases at J, with 12 bases between the two ends. This CDR3 has 14 amino acids. The CDR3: CAWSVLGSRYGYTF. Written as DNA, the CDR3 is TGTGCCTGGAGTGTACTGGGCAGCCGCTATGGCTACACCTTC.

V is TRBV12-5 and J is TRBJ2-1; 13 positions match TRBD2. The V gene end was trimmed by 3 bases and the J gene end by 9 bases; junction bases not matched to a gene: 5. CDR1 is LGHNT, CDR2 FRNRAP, per germline. The CDR3 runs 15 residues. In DNA, the CDR3 is TGTGCTAGTGGTTTCGGACTAGCGGGAGCGGGTGAGCAGTTCTTC. Protein sequence: CASGFGLAGAGEQFF. Using reference TRBV12-5 and TRBJ2-1 for the parts outside the CDR3, the full variable domain is DARVTQTPRHKVTEMGQEVTMRCQPILGHNTVFWYRQTMMQGLELLAYFRNRAPLDDSGMPKDRFSAEMPDATLATLKIQPSEPRDSAVYFCASGFGLAGAGEQFFGPGTRLTVL.

The V gene is TRBV7-9, the J gene TRBJ2-3; D call uncertain. V dropped 6 bases and J dropped 2 bases, with 12 bases sitting between them. This CDR3 spans 14 amino acids. Looked up from germline, CDR1 is SEHNR and CDR2 is FQNEAQ (reference sequence). This chain's CDR3 is CASREGILTDTQYF. The CDR3, as DNA: TGTGCCAGCAGGGAAGGGATACTCACAGATACGCAGTATTTT.

The chain carries TRBV21-1 and TRBJ2-1. TRBV21-1 is flagged as a pseudogene. The CDR3 spans 17 residues. CDR3 DNA: TGTGCCAGCAGCAAACAGTTAGGCGAGAGCTCCTACAATGAGCAGTTCTTC. Encoded protein: CASSKQLGESSYNEQFF.

V gene TRBV10-3 combines with J gene TRBJ1-3; 7 bases are a match to TRBD1. J was trimmed by 4 bases and V by 4 bases; bases with no gene match: 4. The CDR3 extends over 14 amino acids. The germline CDR1 and CDR2 sequences are ENHRY and SYGVKD. CDR3 sequence (DNA): TGTGCCATCAGTGCCCGGACAGGCGGAAACACCATATATTTT. Protein product: CAISARTGGNTIYF.

The sample holds one count of this clone. V is TRBV7-2 and J is TRBJ2-2, with TRBD2 matching 9 bases. The V segment lost 1 base and the J segment 8 bases; nucleotides outside the gene matches: 5. This CDR3 has 15 amino acids. Germline V gene sequence: CDR1 SGHTA, CDR2 FQGNSA. The chain's CDR3 is CASSLGHSGSGELFF. The CDR3 DNA reads as TGTGCCAGCAGCTTAGGACATAGCGGGAGTGGGGAGCTGTTTTTT.

V gene TRBV27 combines with J gene TRBJ2-6, with 9 nucleotides matching TRBD1. CDR1 and CDR2 (germline): MNHEY, SMNVEV (reference sequence). The CDR3 sequence is 17 residues long. V trimming: 6 bases; J trimming: 0 bases; junction bases outside the gene matches: 6. CDR3 nucleotide sequence: TGTGCCAGCAGCCCGGGACAGGGTTTCTCTGGGGCCAACGTCCTGACTTTC. Encoded protein: CASSPGQGFSGANVLTF. Supplemented by reference TRBV27 and TRBJ2-6, the full variable domain reads EAQVTQNPRYLITVTGKKLTVTCSQNMNHEYMSWYRQDPGLGLRQIYYSMNVEVTDKGDVPEGYKVSRKEKRNFPLILESPSPNQTSLYFCASSPGQGFSGANVLTFGAGSRLTVL.

J is TRBJ1-4 and V is TRBV5-3; D is ambiguous. TRBV5-3 is an ORF; its function is uncertain. CDR3 length: 12 residues. V was trimmed by 2 bases and J by 6 bases, leaving 5 bases between them. Written as DNA, the CDR3 is TGTGCCAGAAGCTTTCCAGATGAAAAACTGTTTTTT. It specifies CARSFPDEKLFF.

The chain uses TRBV29-1 and TRBJ2-7; no clear D. The CDR3 sequence is 14 residues long. V was pared by 0 bases and J by 2 bases, with 11 bases between. From germline, CDR1 is SQVTM and CDR2 ANQGSEA. CDR3 DNA sequence: TGCAGCGTTGAAGAGCCGGAGAAGCCCTACGAGCAGTACTTC. Translated: CSVEEPEKPYEQYF.

This rearrangement joins TRBV5-6 to TRBJ2-1; D is possibly TRBD1 or TRBD2 (5 bases each). The CDR3 is 12 residues long. Looked up from germline, CDR1 is SGHDT and CDR2 is YYEEEE. V lost 1 base and J 8 bases, leaving 7 bases between the germline ends. The CDR3 DNA sequence: TGTGCCAGCAGCTTGCGAGGGGATGAGCAGTTCTTC. It is translated as CASSLRGDEQFF.

The chain couples TRBV27 to TRBJ1-6, with D perhaps matching TRBD1 (6 bases). The CDR3 contains 15 residues. Germline-derived CDR1 and CDR2 are MNHEY and SMNVEV (reference sequence). Trimming left V 7 bases short and J 7 bases short, with 17 bases between. CDR3 protein: CASNPGTMVNSPLHF. The CDR3 DNA follows: TGTGCCAGCAACCCCGGGACAATGGTCAATTCACCCCTCCACTTT.

The V call is TRBV7-5, the J call TRBJ1-4. TRBV7-5 is recorded as a pseudogene. CDR3 length: 14 residues. Here the CDR3 reads CARVYRLANEKLFF. The CDR3 nucleotides are TGTGCCAGAGTTTACCGTCTAGCTAATGAAAAACTGTTTTTT.

This chain joins TRBV7-9 and TRBJ2-3, with D unclear. V dropped 1 base and J dropped 14 bases, with 13 bases sitting between them. Germline lookup yields CDR1 SEHNR and CDR2 FQNEAQ (reference sequence). The CDR3 sequence is 12 residues long. The CDR3 region is CASSLETYVLYF. CDR3 DNA sequence: TGTGCCAGCAGCTTAGAAACTTACGTGTTGTATTTT.

This clone was detected once. The chain carries TRBV3-1 (or the pseudogene TRBV3-2) and TRBJ1-6, with TRBD1 identical over 7 bases. CDR1 is LGHDT, CDR2 YNNKEL, per germline (reference sequence). V lost 4 bases and J lost 5; bases outside the gene matches: 2. The CDR3 contains 14 residues. CDR3 nucleotide sequence: TGTGCCAGCAGCCGGGGACAGCATAATTCACCCCTCCACTTT. It specifies CASSRGQHNSPLHF.

In nucleotides, the CDR3 is TGTGCCACCTCCGGGCCTAACACCGGGGAGCTGTTTTTT. Its translation is CATSGPNTGELFF. The chain carries TRBV24-1 and TRBJ2-2; no clear D gene. V was pared by 9 bases and J by 2 bases, with 9 bases between. CDR1 KGHDR and CDR2 SFDVKD come from the germline V gene. CDR3 length equals 13 residues.

The chain recombines TRBV25-1 with TRBJ2-1, with D perhaps TRBD1 (7 bases). This CDR3 has 14 amino acids. Trimming cost V 3 bases and J 4 bases, with 10 bases left between them. Germline V gene lookup returns CDR1 MGHDK and CDR2 SYGVNS. The CDR3 region is CASSEEGAYNEQFF. CDR3 DNA: TGTGCCAGCAGTGAGGAGGGGGCGTACAATGAGCAGTTCTTC.

This rearrangement joins TRBV7-9 to TRBJ2-7; D possibly corresponds to TRBD2 (5 bases). Germline-derived CDR1 and CDR2 are SEHNR and FQNEAQ (reference sequence). The V gene lost 5 bases and the J gene lost 3 bases, with 20 bases spanning the gap. CDR3 length: 16 residues. The chain's CDR3 is CASSPPGTGSLYEQYF. Written as DNA, the CDR3 is TGTGCCAGCAGCCCCCCCGGTACGGGGAGCCTCTACGAGCAGTACTTC.

This clone has a single count. The V and J genes are TRBV5-4 and TRBJ1-2; possibly TRBD1 for D (6 bases). Germline V CDR1 and CDR2: SGHNT, YYREEE (reference sequence). V lost 0 bases to trimming and J lost 7 bases, with 7 bases between them. CDR3 size: 12 residues. The CDR3 loop is CASSLEGGGYTF. CDR3 in DNA: TGTGCCAGCAGCTTGGAGGGGGGTGGCTACACCTTC.

This clone was observed a few times. CDR3 nucleotides: TGTGCCAGCAGCGCGAACTGGGGGGAGACCCAGTACTTC. Translating gives CASSANWGETQYF. The chain joins TRBV7-2 to TRBJ2-5; D is possibly TRBD1 or TRBD2 (5 bases each). Per germline, CDR1 SGHTA and CDR2 FQGNSA. The V and J ends lost 5 bases and 5 bases respectively, with 12 bases between them. This CDR3 contains 13 residues.

In regard to this clone: Other DNA sequences within the sample encode an identical CDR3. This chain links TRBV5-1 with TRBJ2-3; D is undetermined. Germline V gene data show CDR1 as SGHRS and CDR2 as YFSETQ. Trimming shortened V by 0 bases and J by 2 bases, and 10 bases separated the two germline ends. The CDR3 extends over 15 amino acids. In nucleotides, the CDR3 is TGCGCCAGCAGCTTGGGTAGCCCTTCCACAGATACGCAGTATTTT. Its protein product is CASSLGSPSTDTQYF.